These 8 T cell receptor beta chains originate from one sample sequenced in a study of blood T cell repertoires in COVID-19. This table comes from immunoSEQ multiplex PCR, and its TCRdb copy is limited to in-frame clones, with some not included. The repertoire consists of roughly 250,000 clones, with roughly 86% occurring once and the leading ten covering about 4%. The sample consisted of peripheral blood. The receptors come from a man between 45 and 60 years old with acute or convalescent COVID-19.

The chain combines TRBV30 with TRBJ2-7; the D gene is possibly TRBD2 (5 bases). Germline CDR1 and CDR2: GTSNPN and SVGIG (reference sequence). The V end lost 3 bases, the J end lost 2 bases, and 8 bases lay between the germline ends. The CDR3 is 12 residues long. CDR3 residues: CAWRRGPYEQYF. The CDR3 nucleotides read TGTGCCTGGAGACGGGGTCCCTACGAGCAGTACTTC.

The CDR3 sequence is CASRGTGGGYNEQFF. The CDR3 DNA is TGTGCCAGCAGGGGGACAGGGGGAGGGTACAATGAGCAGTTCTTC. J is TRBJ2-1 and V is TRBV6-6, with 11 nucleotides matching TRBD1. CDR1 MNHNY and CDR2 SVGAGI come from the germline V gene (reference sequence). The ends lost 6 bases at V and 4 bases at J; junction bases unmatched: 5. The CDR3 covers 15 residues.

This clone has more than one count but fewer than ten. This chain connects TRBV6-5 to TRBJ2-2, with a weak D call TRBD1 (6 bases). The length of the CDR3 is 16 residues. Germline CDR1 reads MNHEY; CDR2 reads SVGAGI. V gave up 0 bases and J gave up 10 bases, with 18 bases separating them. This CDR3 reads CASSYSQDSYLSELFF. CDR3 DNA sequence: TGTGCCAGCAGTTACTCACAGGACAGTTATCTTTCGGAGCTGTTTTTT.

Remarks on this clone: Additional DNA sequences in this sample encode the identical CDR3. The rearrangement links TRBV12-5 to TRBJ1-1; TRBD1 agrees at 9 bases. Losses at the gene ends were 9 bases for V and 4 bases for J; bases not matched to a gene: 6. Germline values: CDR1 LGHNT, CDR2 FRNRAP. The CDR3 contains 13 residues. CDR3 region: CASGLTGGTEAFF. The CDR3 coding sequence is TGTGCTAGCGGCTTGACAGGGGGCACTGAAGCTTTCTTT. Based on the CDR3 plus reference TRBV12-5 and TRBJ1-1, the full variable domain is DARVTQTPRHKVTEMGQEVTMRCQPILGHNTVFWYRQTMMQGLELLAYFRNRAPLDDSGMPKDRFSAEMPDATLATLKIQPSEPRDSAVYFCASGLTGGTEAFFGQGTRLTVV.

This chain links TRBV19 with TRBJ1-2, with 10 bases aligning to TRBD1. V was clipped by 3 bases and J by 4 bases; unmatched bases: 8. Germline V gene lookup returns CDR1 LNHDA and CDR2 SQIVND (reference sequence). CDR3 size: 16 residues. CDR3 sequence (DNA): TGTGCCAGTAGTATGATGGGGGGACAGGGGATCTATGGCTACACCTTC. Translating gives CASSMMGGQGIYGYTF.

The chain joins TRBV6-5 to TRBJ1-6; D uncertain. Looked up from germline, CDR1 is MNHEY and CDR2 is SVGAGI. V gave up 5 bases and J gave up 9 bases, with 17 bases separating them. This CDR3 contains 15 residues. CDR3 protein: CASSPRGPLGSPLHF. In DNA, the CDR3 is TGTGCCAGCAGTCCCCGCGGCCCTTTGGGTTCACCCCTCCACTTT.

As concerns this clone: The junction and the germline gene differ at one end; a read error may be behind it. The chain couples TRBV11-2 to TRBJ1-6; no clear D. Germline V lookup: CDR1 SGHAT, CDR2 FQNNGV. This CDR3 contains 16 residues. The CDR3 sequence: CASSLDLGGYTSPLHF. For the CDR3, the DNA is TGTGCCAGCAGCTTAGATCTGGGAGGGTATACTTCACCCCTCCACTTT.

This clone appeared a single time. This rearrangement joins TRBV4-2 to TRBJ1-1, with 8 nucleotides matching TRBD1. CDR3 length: 14 amino acids. V trimming: 1 base; J trimming: 7 bases; junction bases outside the gene matches: 5. From germline, CDR1 is LGHNA and CDR2 YNFKEQ. CDR3 residues: CASSQVQGVVEAFF. The CDR3 coding sequence is TGTGCCAGCAGCCAAGTACAGGGGGTGGTTGAAGCTTTCTTT.